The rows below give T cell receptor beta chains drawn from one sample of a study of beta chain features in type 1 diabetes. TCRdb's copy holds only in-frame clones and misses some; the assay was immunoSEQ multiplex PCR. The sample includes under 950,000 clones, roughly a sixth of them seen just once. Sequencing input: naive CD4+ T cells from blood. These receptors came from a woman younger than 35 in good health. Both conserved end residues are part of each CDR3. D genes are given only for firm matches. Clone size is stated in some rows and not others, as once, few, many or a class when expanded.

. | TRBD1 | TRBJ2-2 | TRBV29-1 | CSVGAGGGGTGELFF | TGCAGCGTTGGAGCAGGGGGCGGCGGCACCGGGGAGCTGTTTTTT
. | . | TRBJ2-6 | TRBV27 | CASSGLLGAGANVLTF | TGTGCCAGCAGTGGACTCTTAGGCGCTGGGGCCAACGTCCTGACTTTC
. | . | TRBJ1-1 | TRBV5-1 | CASSFDGTEAFF | TGCGCCAGCAGTTTTGACGGCACTGAAGCTTTCTTT
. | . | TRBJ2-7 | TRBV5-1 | CASSLDFGFDGKQYF | TGCGCCAGCAGCTTAGATTTTGGATTCGATGGCAAGCAGTACTTC
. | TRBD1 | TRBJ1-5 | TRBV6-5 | CASSRDRFGDQPQHF | TGTGCCAGCAGCCGGGACAGGTTCGGTGATCAGCCCCAGCATTTT
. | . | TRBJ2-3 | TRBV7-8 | CASNLARALTDTQYF | TGTGCCAGCAACCTAGCAAGGGCCCTCACAGATACGCAGTATTTT
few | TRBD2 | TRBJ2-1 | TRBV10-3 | CAISYTSGLYNEQFF | TGTGCCATCAGCTATACTAGCGGGCTCTACAATGAGCAGTTCTTC
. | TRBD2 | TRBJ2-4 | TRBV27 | CASSPRTSVLGKNIQYF | TGTGCCAGCAGTCCGCGGACTAGCGTCTTAGGCAAAAACATTCAGTACTTC
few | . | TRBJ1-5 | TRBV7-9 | CASSWAVGQPQHF | TGTGCCAGCAGCTGGGCAGTAGGTCAGCCCCAGCATTTT
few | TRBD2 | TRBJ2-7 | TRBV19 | CASSISGSTPYEQYF | TGTGCCAGTAGTATTAGCGGGAGTACACCCTACGAGCAGTACTTC
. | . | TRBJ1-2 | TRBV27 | CASSLVAGSYGYTF | TGTGCCAGCAGTTTGGTGGCCGGGAGCTATGGCTACACCTTC
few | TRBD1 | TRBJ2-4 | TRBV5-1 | CASSYRGRENIQYF | TGCGCCAGCAGCTACAGGGGGCGGGAAAACATTCAGTACTTC
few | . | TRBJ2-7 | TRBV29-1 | CSVVVSGAYEQYF | TGCAGCGTTGTTGTGTCGGGAGCCTACGAGCAGTACTTC
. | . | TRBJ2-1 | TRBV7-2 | CASSLSERSYNEQFF | TGTGCCAGCAGCTTAAGTGAACGGTCCTACAATGAGCAGTTCTTC
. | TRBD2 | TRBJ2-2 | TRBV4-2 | CASSQDPRQGLASGELFF | TGTGCCAGCAGCCAAGATCCCCGGCAGGGACTAGCATCCGGGGAGCTGTTTTTT
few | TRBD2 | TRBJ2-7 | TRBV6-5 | CASRYSGRVDEQYF | TGTGCCAGCAGATATAGCGGGAGAGTCGACGAGCAGTACTTC
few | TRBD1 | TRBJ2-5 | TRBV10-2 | CASSEPGQGPRETQYF | TGCGCCAGCAGTGAGCCAGGACAGGGTCCCAGAGAGACCCAGTACTTC
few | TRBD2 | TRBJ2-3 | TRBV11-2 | CASSFSGRATDTQYF | TGTGCCAGCAGCTTTAGCGGGAGGGCGACAGATACGCAGTATTTT
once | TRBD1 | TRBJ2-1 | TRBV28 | CASSLVLSGTGDGRFF | TGTGCCAGCAGTCTAGTTCTTTCCGGGACAGGGGACGGTCGGTTCTTC
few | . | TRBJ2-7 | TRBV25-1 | CASQLTGAEQYF | TGTGCCAGTCAACTAACAGGAGCCGAGCAGTACTTC
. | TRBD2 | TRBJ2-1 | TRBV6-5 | CASSYGSSGSHEQFF | TGTGCCAGCAGTTACGGGTCTAGCGGGAGCCATGAGCAGTTCTTC
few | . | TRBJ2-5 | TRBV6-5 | CASSYPRQLKTQYF | TGTGCCAGCAGTTACCCGAGACAGCTCAAGACCCAGTACTTC
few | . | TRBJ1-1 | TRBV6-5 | CASSYAYDTEAFF | TGTGCCAGCAGTTACGCTTACGACACTGAAGCTTTCTTT
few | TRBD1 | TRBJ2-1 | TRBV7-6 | CASSLAVRRRGNEQFF | TGTGCCAGCAGCTTAGCAGTGCGGCGCAGGGGGAATGAGCAGTTCTTC
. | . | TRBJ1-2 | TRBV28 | CASSQDSRVNYGYTF | TGTGCCAGCAGCCAGGATAGCAGGGTTAACTATGGCTACACCTTC
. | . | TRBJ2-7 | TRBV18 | CASSPSATREQYF | TGTGCCAGCTCACCATCGGCCACTCGGGAGCAGTACTTC